These T cell receptor beta chains were read from a single sample in a study of blood T cell repertoires in COVID-19. The table came from immunoSEQ multiplex PCR; TCRdb's copy has only in-frame clones and leaves some out. The sample has some 260,000 clones, about four fifths seen once. The sequencing input was peripheral blood. These receptors came from a man aged 80 or over with acute or convalescent COVID-19. Both conserved end residues are part of each CDR3. The D gene is left open where the match is weak. Only some rows state a clone size, as once, few, many or a class for expanded clones.

size: -
J: TRBJ2-7
V: TRBV7-8
D: TRBD2
CDR3: CASSLAGGGLPGTSGTREQYF
DNA: TGTGCCAGCAGCTTAGCGGGTGGTGGACTTCCCGGGACTAGCGGGACGCGGGAGCAGTACTTC

size: -
J: TRBJ1-2
V: TRBV18
D: -
CDR3: CASSLNTDSYGYTF
DNA: TGTGCCAGCTCACTCAATACGGACAGCTATGGCTACACCTTC

size: -
J: TRBJ2-5
V: TRBV3-1/TRBV3-2
D: -
CDR3: CASSLPSRHGETQYF
DNA: TGTGCCAGCAGCCTGCCCTCAAGGCACGGGGAGACCCAGTACTTC

size: -
J: TRBJ2-1
V: TRBV11-1
D: -
CDR3: CASSNRATEQFF
DNA: TGTGCCAGCAGCAACAGGGCCACTGAGCAGTTCTTC

size: -
J: TRBJ1-6
V: TRBV19
D: TRBD1
CDR3: CASSSGTGGSPLHF
DNA: TGTGCCAGTAGTTCAGGGACAGGGGGTTCACCCCTCCACTTT

size: -
J: TRBJ1-1
V: TRBV5-5
D: TRBD1
CDR3: CASSLKLRSGGTEAFF
DNA: TGTGCCAGCAGCTTAAAGCTACGGTCAGGGGGAACTGAAGCTTTCTTT

size: -
J: TRBJ2-7
V: TRBV5-6
D: TRBD2
CDR3: CASSWGGRARYEQYF
DNA: TGTGCCAGCAGCTGGGGCGGGAGGGCCAGGTACGAGCAGTACTTC

size: -
J: TRBJ1-6
V: TRBV5-1
D: -
CDR3: CASSWNPGQPSSSYNSPLHF
DNA: TGCGCCAGCAGCTGGAACCCGGGACAACCCTCGAGCTCCTATAATTCACCCCTCCACTTT

size: -
J: TRBJ2-6
V: TRBV18
D: -
CDR3: CASSPSQGPRSGANVLTF
DNA: TGTGCCAGCTCACCAAGTCAGGGGCCCCGCTCTGGGGCCAACGTCCTGACTTTC

size: -
J: TRBJ2-1
V: TRBV5-1
D: TRBD2
CDR3: CASSQTSGGANEQFF
DNA: TGCGCCAGCAGCCAGACTAGCGGGGGGGCCAATGAGCAGTTCTTC

size: -
J: TRBJ1-4
V: TRBV4-1
D: -
CDR3: CASSQVQGTTNEKLFF
DNA: TGCGCCAGCAGCCAAGTGCAGGGGACAACTAATGAAAAACTGTTTTTT

size: -
J: TRBJ2-1
V: TRBV2
D: TRBD2
CDR3: CASSEAGAGVWDEQFF
DNA: TGTGCCAGCAGTGAAGCGGGAGCGGGAGTTTGGGATGAGCAGTTCTTC

size: -
J: TRBJ2-1
V: TRBV18
D: TRBD2
CDR3: CASSPLGTSGTRVEQFF
DNA: TGTGCCAGCTCACCACTTGGGACTAGCGGGACACGGGTCGAGCAGTTCTTC

size: -
J: TRBJ1-4
V: TRBV12-5
D: -
CDR3: CASGLVTIQGTTNEKLFF
DNA: TGTGCTAGTGGTTTGGTAACGATTCAGGGGACAACTAATGAAAAACTGTTTTTT

size: -
J: TRBJ2-4
V: TRBV6-5
D: -
CDR3: CASSSYSPSKNIQYF
DNA: TGTGCCAGCAGTTCTTACTCCCCATCCAAAAACATTCAGTACTTC

size: -
J: TRBJ1-4
V: TRBV10-2
D: -
CDR3: CATTAGDWATNEKLFF
DNA: TGCGCCACTACGGCCGGGGATTGGGCAACTAATGAAAAACTGTTTTTT

size: once
J: TRBJ1-5
V: TRBV11-2
D: TRBD1
CDR3: CASSPHRGLDQPQHF
DNA: TGTGCCAGCAGCCCGCACAGGGGGCTCGATCAGCCCCAGCATTTT

size: -
J: TRBJ2-3
V: TRBV9
D: -
CDR3: CASSVASLVVCTDTQYF
DNA: TGTGCCAGCAGCGTAGCTTCCCTAGTGGTATGCACAGATACGCAGTATTTT

size: -
J: TRBJ2-1
V: TRBV3-1/TRBV3-2
D: -
CDR3: CASSQDIVYNEQFF
DNA: TGTGCCAGCAGCCAAGATATAGTATACAATGAGCAGTTCTTC

size: once
J: TRBJ2-7
V: TRBV5-5
D: -
CDR3: CASSLGGKSFYEQYF
DNA: TGTGCCAGCAGCTTGGGAGGAAAAAGTTTCTACGAGCAGTACTTC

size: -
J: TRBJ1-2
V: TRBV29-1
D: TRBD1
CDR3: CSVEGQGWGYTF
DNA: TGCAGCGTTGAAGGACAGGGGTGGGGCTACACCTTC

size: -
J: TRBJ2-1
V: TRBV24-1
D: TRBD2
CDR3: CATSGPGLAGYNEQFF
DNA: TGTGCCACCAGTGGCCCGGGACTAGCGGGCTACAATGAGCAGTTCTTC

size: -
J: TRBJ2-7
V: TRBV10-3
D: TRBD1
CDR3: CATSRGQGGSYEQYF
DNA: TGTGCCACCTCTCGGGGACAGGGGGGCTCCTACGAGCAGTACTTC

size: -
J: TRBJ2-5
V: TRBV5-1
D: TRBD1
CDR3: CASSLRQGPEETQYF
DNA: TGCGCCAGCAGCCTGAGACAGGGCCCCGAAGAGACCCAGTACTTC

size: -
J: TRBJ1-1
V: TRBV3-1/TRBV3-2
D: -
CDR3: CASSPGAEAFF
DNA: TGTGCCAGCAGCCCCGGGGCTGAAGCTTTCTTT

size: -
J: TRBJ1-1
V: TRBV4-1
D: TRBD1
CDR3: CASSQDRLGTGGRAFF
DNA: TGCGCCAGCAGCCAAGATCGGTTAGGGACAGGGGGCCGGGCTTTCTTT

size: -
J: TRBJ2-2
V: TRBV15
D: TRBD2
CDR3: CATSALAGGGELFF
DNA: TGTGCCACCAGTGCATTAGCGGGAGGTGGGGAGCTGTTTTTT

size: -
J: TRBJ2-7
V: TRBV7-2
D: -
CDR3: CASSSPNFYEQYF
DNA: TGTGCCAGCAGCTCCCCCAACTTCTACGAGCAGTACTTC

size: few
J: TRBJ2-7
V: TRBV5-6
D: TRBD1
CDR3: CASSVGQSYEQYF
DNA: TGTGCCAGCAGCGTGGGACAGAGCTACGAGCAGTACTTC

size: -
J: TRBJ1-5
V: TRBV5-5
D: -
CDR3: CASSSGGGGQPQHF
DNA: TGTGCCAGCAGCTCCGGGGGGGGAGGTCAGCCCCAGCATTTT

size: -
J: TRBJ2-5
V: TRBV19
D: -
CDR3: CASSSGTNGGKTQYF
DNA: TGTGCCAGTAGTAGCGGGACGAACGGCGGAAAGACCCAGTACTTC

size: -
J: TRBJ1-1
V: TRBV28
D: TRBD1
CDR3: CASIPGQGVNTEAFF
DNA: TGTGCCAGCATCCCAGGACAGGGGGTAAACACTGAAGCTTTCTTT

size: -
J: TRBJ2-5
V: TRBV6-5
D: TRBD2
CDR3: CASSSKRGGETQYF
DNA: TGTGCCAGCAGTTCTAAGCGGGGGGGAGAGACCCAGTACTTC

size: -
J: TRBJ2-3
V: TRBV24-1
D: -
CDR3: CATSDSGAVDTQYF
DNA: TGTGCCACCAGTGACTCAGGAGCGGTAGATACGCAGTATTTT

size: -
J: TRBJ2-7
V: TRBV10-3
D: -
CDR3: CAIRNLGAPRYF
DNA: TGTGCCATCAGGAACCTTGGGGCGCCGCGGTACTTC

size: -
J: TRBJ1-2
V: TRBV18
D: TRBD1
CDR3: CASSPTGTGGADYGYTF
DNA: TGTGCCAGCTCACCTACCGGGACAGGGGGCGCCGACTATGGCTACACCTTC

size: -
J: TRBJ1-2
V: TRBV19
D: TRBD1
CDR3: CASSTGTGWDYGYTF
DNA: TGTGCCAGTAGTACCGGGACAGGGTGGGACTATGGCTACACCTTC

size: -
J: TRBJ1-2
V: TRBV18
D: TRBD1
CDR3: CASSSGTANYGYTF
DNA: TGTGCCAGCTCCTCCGGGACAGCTAACTATGGCTACACCTTC

size: -
J: TRBJ2-7
V: TRBV10-3
D: TRBD2
CDR3: CATQTSGPSYEQYF
DNA: TGTGCCACCCAGACTAGCGGTCCCTCCTACGAGCAGTACTTC

size: -
J: TRBJ2-7
V: TRBV19
D: TRBD1
CDR3: CASSPRDRENEQYF
DNA: TGTGCCAGTAGTCCCCGGGACAGGGAAAACGAGCAGTACTTC

size: -
J: TRBJ2-7
V: TRBV28
D: TRBD1
CDR3: CATLPDRGREQYF
DNA: TGTGCCACGTTACCCGACAGGGGGCGAGAGCAGTACTTC

size: few
J: TRBJ2-2
V: TRBV6-6
D: -
CDR3: CASTSHNQNTGELFF
DNA: TGTGCCAGCACCTCCCACAACCAGAACACCGGGGAGCTGTTTTTT

size: -
J: TRBJ2-7
V: TRBV28
D: -
CDR3: CASDSARYEQYF
DNA: TGTGCCAGCGACAGTGCCCGCTACGAGCAGTACTTC

size: -
J: TRBJ2-2
V: TRBV18
D: TRBD2
CDR3: CASSWEAGNTGELFF
DNA: TGTGCCAGCTCTTGGGAAGCGGGAAACACCGGGGAGCTGTTTTTT

size: -
J: TRBJ2-7
V: TRBV3-1/TRBV3-2
D: -
CDR3: CASSQDGRAHEQYF
DNA: TGTGCCAGCAGCCAAGATGGCAGGGCCCACGAGCAGTACTTC